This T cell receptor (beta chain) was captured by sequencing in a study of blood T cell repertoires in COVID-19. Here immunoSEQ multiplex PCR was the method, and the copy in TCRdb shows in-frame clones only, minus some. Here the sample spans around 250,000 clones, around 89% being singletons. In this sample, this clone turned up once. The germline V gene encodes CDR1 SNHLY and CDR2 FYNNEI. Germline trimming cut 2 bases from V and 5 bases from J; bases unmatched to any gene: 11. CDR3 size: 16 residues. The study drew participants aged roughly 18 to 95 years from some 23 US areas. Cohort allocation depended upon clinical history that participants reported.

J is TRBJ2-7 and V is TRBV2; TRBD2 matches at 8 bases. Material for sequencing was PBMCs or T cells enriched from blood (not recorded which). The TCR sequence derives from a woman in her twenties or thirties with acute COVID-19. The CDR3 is CASSELPGGPPNEQYF. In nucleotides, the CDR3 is TGTGCCAGCAGTGAACTTCCGGGAGGGCCGCCTAACGAGCAGTACTTC. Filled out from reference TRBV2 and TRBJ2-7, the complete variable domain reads EPEVTQTPSHQVTQMGQEVILRCVPISNHLYFYWYRQILGQKVEFLVSFYNNEISEKSEIFDDQFSVERPDGSNFTLKIRSTKLEDSAMYFCASSELPGGPPNEQYFGPGTRLTVT.